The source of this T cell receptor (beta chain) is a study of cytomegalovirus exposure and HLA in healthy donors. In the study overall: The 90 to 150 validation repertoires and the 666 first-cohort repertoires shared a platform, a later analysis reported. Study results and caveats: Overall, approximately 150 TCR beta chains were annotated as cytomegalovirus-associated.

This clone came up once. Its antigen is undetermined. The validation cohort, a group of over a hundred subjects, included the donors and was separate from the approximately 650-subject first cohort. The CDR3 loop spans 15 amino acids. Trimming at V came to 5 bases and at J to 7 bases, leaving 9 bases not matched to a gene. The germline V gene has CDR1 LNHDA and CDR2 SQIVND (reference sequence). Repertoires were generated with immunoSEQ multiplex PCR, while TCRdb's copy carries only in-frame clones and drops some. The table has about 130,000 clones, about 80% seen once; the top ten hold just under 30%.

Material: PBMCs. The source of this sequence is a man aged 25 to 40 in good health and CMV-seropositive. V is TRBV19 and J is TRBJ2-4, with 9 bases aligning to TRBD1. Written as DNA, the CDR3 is TGTGCCAGTAGTGGGGGACAGGGCTGGGCGAACATTCAGTACTTC. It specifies CASSGGQGWANIQYF. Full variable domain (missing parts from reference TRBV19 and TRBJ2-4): DGGITQSPKYLFRKEGQNVTLSCEQNLNHDAMYWYRQDPGQGLRLIYYSQIVNDFQKGDIAEGYSVSREKKESFPLTVTSAQKNPTAFYLCASSGGQGWANIQYFGAGTRLSVL.